This TCR beta chain was sequenced during a study of T cell responses to AZD1222 COVID-19 vaccine. Study-wide points: Females outnumbered males among donors, who were mostly white British; clonal diversity was possibly underestimated.

Of note for this clone: What it recognizes is unknown.

Only in-frame clones appear in the TCRdb table, and some are missing; sequencing was by immunoSEQ multiplex PCR. This table holds over 130,000 clones, roughly 92% found once. CDR3 size: 16 residues. The germline V gene has CDR1 LGHNA and CDR2 YNFKEQ. The V end was cut by 2 bases, the J end by 0 bases, with 10 bases between. This chain links TRBV4-2 with TRBJ2-2; no definite D call. The receptor was derived from an adult in good health. Sample: peripheral blood, taken on day 0 of AZD1222 vaccination. The CDR3 DNA is TGTGCCAGCAGCCAATCTTTGGGGACGAACACCGGGGAGCTGTTTTTT. Protein: CASSQSLGTNTGELFF.